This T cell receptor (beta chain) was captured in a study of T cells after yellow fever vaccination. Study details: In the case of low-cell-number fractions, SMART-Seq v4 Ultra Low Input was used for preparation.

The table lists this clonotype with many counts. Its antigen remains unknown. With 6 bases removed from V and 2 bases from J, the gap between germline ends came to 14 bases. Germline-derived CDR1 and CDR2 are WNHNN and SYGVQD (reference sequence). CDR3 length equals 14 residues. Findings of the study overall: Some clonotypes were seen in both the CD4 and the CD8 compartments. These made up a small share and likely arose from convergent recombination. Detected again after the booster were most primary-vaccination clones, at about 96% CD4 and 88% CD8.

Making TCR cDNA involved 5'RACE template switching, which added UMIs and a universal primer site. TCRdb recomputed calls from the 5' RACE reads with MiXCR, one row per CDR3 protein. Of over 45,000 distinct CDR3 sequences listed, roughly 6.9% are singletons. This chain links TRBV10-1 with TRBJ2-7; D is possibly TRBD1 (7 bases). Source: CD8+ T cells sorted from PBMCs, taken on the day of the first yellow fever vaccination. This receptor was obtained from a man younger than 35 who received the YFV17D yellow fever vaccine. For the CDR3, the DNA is TGCGCCAGCAGCGGGGGACAGCTCCCCTACGAGCAGTACTTC. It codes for CASSGGQLPYEQYF.